The present T cell receptor (beta chain) was sequenced within a study of OX40 agonist ivuxolimab in advanced cancers. Study-level information: Clinicians treated patients with ivuxolimab, an agonistic anti-OX40 (CD134) antibody. Each patient was given ivuxolimab into a vein every 2 weeks, at 0.01 to 10 mg/kg.

This CDR3 has 14 residues. Trimming took 4 bases from V and 4 from J, leaving 12 bases between them. From germline, CDR1 is SGHNT and CDR2 YYREEE (reference sequence). The table came from immunoSEQ multiplex PCR; TCRdb's copy has only in-frame clones and leaves some out. This table holds around 70,000 clones, approximately 82% found once. The TCR sequence derives from an adult with an advanced solid tumor such as melanoma, head and neck, liver or kidney cancer. This specimen was CD4+ or CD8+ T cells sorted from blood, taken in a trial of the OX40 agonist ivuxolimab. This rearrangement joins TRBV5-4 to TRBJ2-1; weak D call: TRBD2 (5 bases). The CDR3 sequence is CASSPEGSYNEQFF. The CDR3 coding sequence is TGTGCCAGCAGCCCCGAAGGGAGTTACAATGAGCAGTTCTTC.